Included here is one T cell receptor beta chain sequence, with context. This entry is derived from a study of blood T cell repertoires in COVID-19. Study-level information: PBMCs, B-cell-depleted T cells, or T cells provided the cDNA or gDNA that made up the material.

The CDR3 runs to 15 residues. The V gene lost 2 bases and the J gene lost 0 bases, with 6 bases spanning the gap. Germline loops: CDR1 SGHKS, CDR2 YYEKEE (reference sequence). Using immunoSEQ multiplex PCR, the repertoire was profiled, and TCRdb retains in-frame clones only, with some absent. The sample yields 200,000 to 250,000 clones, roughly 85% seen once. Everyone who took part was about 18 to 90 years old, and they came from about two dozen US areas. Assignment of participants to cohorts was predicated upon participant-reported clinical history. The receptor was derived from a woman between 50 and 59 years old who had been exposed to COVID-19. Sequenced input: PBMCs or T cells enriched from blood (not recorded which). This chain links TRBV5-5 with TRBJ2-6; D gene unclear. CDR3 sequence: CASSFLSSGANVLTF. The CDR3 DNA follows: TGTGCCAGCAGCTTCCTATCCTCTGGGGCCAACGTCCTGACTTTC. Based on the CDR3 plus reference TRBV5-5 and TRBJ2-6, the full variable domain is DAGVTQSPTHLIKTRGQQVTLRCSPISGHKSVSWYQQVLGQGPQFIFQYYEKEERGRGNFPDRFSARQFPNYSSELNVNALLLGDSALYLCASSFLSSGANVLTFGAGSRLTVL.